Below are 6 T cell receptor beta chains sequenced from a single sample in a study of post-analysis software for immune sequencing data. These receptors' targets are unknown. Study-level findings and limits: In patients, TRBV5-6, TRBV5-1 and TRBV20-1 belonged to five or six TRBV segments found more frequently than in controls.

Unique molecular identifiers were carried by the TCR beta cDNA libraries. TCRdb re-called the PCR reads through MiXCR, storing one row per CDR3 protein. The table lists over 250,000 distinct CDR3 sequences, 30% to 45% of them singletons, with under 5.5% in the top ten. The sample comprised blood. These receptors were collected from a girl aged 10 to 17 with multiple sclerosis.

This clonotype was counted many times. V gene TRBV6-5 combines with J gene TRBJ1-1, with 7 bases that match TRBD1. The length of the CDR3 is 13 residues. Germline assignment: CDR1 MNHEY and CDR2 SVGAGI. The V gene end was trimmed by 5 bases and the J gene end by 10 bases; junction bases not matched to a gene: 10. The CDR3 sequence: CASSGTGDVGAFF. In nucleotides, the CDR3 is TGTGCCAGCAGTGGAACAGGGGACGTAGGAGCTTTCTTT.

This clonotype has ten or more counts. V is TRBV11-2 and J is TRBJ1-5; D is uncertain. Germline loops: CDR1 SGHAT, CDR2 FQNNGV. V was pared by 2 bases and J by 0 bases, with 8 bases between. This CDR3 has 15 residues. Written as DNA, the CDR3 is TGTGCCAGCAGCTTATCGGTAGATAGCAATCAGCCCCAGCATTTT. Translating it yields CASSLSVDSNQPQHF. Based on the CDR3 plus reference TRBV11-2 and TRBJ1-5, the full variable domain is EAGVAQSPRYKIIEKRQSVAFWCNPISGHATLYWYQQILGQGPKLLIQFQNNGVVDDSQLPKDRFSAERLKGVDSTLKIQPAKLEDSAVYLCASSLSVDSNQPQHFGDGTRLSIL.

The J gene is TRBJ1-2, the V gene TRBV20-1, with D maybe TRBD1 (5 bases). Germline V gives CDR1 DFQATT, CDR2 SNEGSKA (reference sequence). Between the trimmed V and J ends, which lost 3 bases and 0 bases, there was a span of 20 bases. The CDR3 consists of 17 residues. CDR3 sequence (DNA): TGCAGTGCTAGCATAGAGAGGGGTCGGGAGACTAACTATGGCTACACCTTC. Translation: CSASIERGRETNYGYTF.

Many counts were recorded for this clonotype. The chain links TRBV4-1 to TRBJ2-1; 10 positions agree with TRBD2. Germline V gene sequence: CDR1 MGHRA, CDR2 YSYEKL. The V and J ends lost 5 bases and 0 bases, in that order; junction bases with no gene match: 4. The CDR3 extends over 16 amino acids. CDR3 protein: CASSAGLASSYNEQFF. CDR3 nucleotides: TGCGCCAGCAGCGCGGGACTAGCGAGCTCCTACAATGAGCAGTTCTTC.

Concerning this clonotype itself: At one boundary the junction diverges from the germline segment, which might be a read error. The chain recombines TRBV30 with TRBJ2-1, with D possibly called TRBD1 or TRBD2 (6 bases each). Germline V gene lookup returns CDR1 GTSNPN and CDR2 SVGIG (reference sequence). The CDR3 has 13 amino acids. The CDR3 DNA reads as TGTGCCTGGAGAGGAGGGGGTGACGATGAGCAGTTATTC. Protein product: CAWRGGGDDEQLF.

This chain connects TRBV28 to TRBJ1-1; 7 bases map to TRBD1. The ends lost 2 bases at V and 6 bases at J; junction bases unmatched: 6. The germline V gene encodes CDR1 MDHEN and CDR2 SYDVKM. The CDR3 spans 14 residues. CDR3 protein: CASSLQGVKAEAFF. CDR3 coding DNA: TGTGCCAGCAGTTTACAGGGGGTGAAGGCTGAAGCTTTCTTT. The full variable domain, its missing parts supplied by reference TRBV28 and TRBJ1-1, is DVKVTQSSRYLVKRTGEKVFLECVQDMDHENMFWYRQDPGLGLRLIYFSYDVKMKEKGDIPEGYSVSREKKERFSLILESASTNQTSMYLCASSLQGVKAEAFFGQGTRLTVV.